This T cell receptor beta chain was obtained from a study of shared clonotypes between healthy human individuals. The study's findings and limits: Lower generation probabilities were found for non-shared clonotypes than for those shared by all four donors.

The repertoire was sequenced with immunoSEQ multiplex PCR; TCRdb's copy has only in-frame clones and lacks some. The sample lists millions of clones, 90% to 95% occurring once. CDR1 is LNHDA and CDR2 is SQIVND in the germline V gene (reference sequence). Trimming took 7 bases from V and 5 from J, leaving 14 bases between them. The CDR3 has 13 residues. A word on this clone: Its target is not known.

Donors were healthy HIV-negative adults without recent acute infections or vaccinations. The chain has TRBV19 and TRBJ2-5; the D is unclear. The specimen sequenced was naive CD4+ T cells sorted from blood. Subset indicated: CD45RA+ positively selected. The sequence came from a man aged 18 to 30 in good health. CDR3 in DNA: TGTGCCAGTAACACCGGAGTAGCTGAGACCCAGTACTTC. It yields the protein CASNTGVAETQYF.